The following is a T cell receptor (beta chain) sequence with its context. The antigen remains undetermined. This table comes from immunoSEQ multiplex PCR, and its TCRdb copy is limited to in-frame clones, with some not included. This sample has millions of clones; approximately 93% occur once, and the top ten carry 0.35% to 0.45%. The data originate from a study of shared clonotypes between healthy human individuals. Study outcomes and limitations: Generation probability values for non-shared clonotypes were lower than those for clonotypes shared by all four donors.

Germline CDR1 is SGHNT and CDR2 is YYREEE (reference sequence). The CDR3 consists of 15 residues. Trimming took 2 bases from V and 4 from J, leaving 15 bases between them. The rearrangement joins TRBV5-4 to TRBJ1-2; no clear D. The receptor's source is a young man in good health. Some clones in this sample may be carry-over from other donors' samples. The sequencing sample was made of naive CD4+ T cells from PBMCs. Subset denoted: CD45RA+ positively selected. The CDR3 coding sequence is TGTGCCAGCAGCTTCCCGGACCCCGCGGGCTATGGCTACACCTTC. Translated: CASSFPDPAGYGYTF.